Shown below are 20 T cell receptor beta chains from a single sample sequenced in a study of T-cell reconstitution after alpha-beta-depleted transplantation in children. TCRbeta library preparation incorporated unique molecular identifiers. Using its own MiXCR run on the PCR reads, TCRdb lists one record per CDR3 protein. The sample holds roughly 490,000 distinct CDR3 sequences, over 10% seen once. Specimen: PBMCs, mostly from graft donor cells, collected 180 days after TCRalphabeta/CD19-depleted stem cell transplant. The source is a female patient aged 2 to 10 who had a stem cell transplant for aplastic anemia, so the T cells may come from the graft donor.

The rearrangement joins TRBV6-5 to TRBJ1-4; 7 bases are shared with TRBD1. The CDR3 is 16 amino acids. The germline CDR1 and CDR2 sequences are MNHEY and SVGAGI. The V segment lost 2 bases and the J segment 6 bases; nucleotides outside the gene matches: 9. The CDR3 spells CASSYHKQGPDEKLFF. The CDR3 nucleotides read TGTGCCAGCAGTTACCACAAACAGGGGCCCGATGAAAAACTGTTTTTT.

The chain carries TRBV5-1 and TRBJ1-2; D is ambiguous. Germline-derived CDR1 and CDR2 are SGHRS and YFSETQ. V was shortened by 4 bases and J by 2 bases, with 12 bases between the two germline ends. The CDR3 spans 14 residues. Here the CDR3 DNA reads TGCGCCAGCAGCCTGAAGACGGGGAACTATGGCTACACCTTC. Its protein is CASSLKTGNYGYTF. The whole variable domain, remainder taken from reference TRBV5-1 and TRBJ1-2, is KAGVTQTPRYLIKTRGQQVTLSCSPISGHRSVSWYQQTPGQGLQFLFEYFSETQRNKGNFPGRFSGRQFSNSRSEMNVSTLELGDSALYLCASSLKTGNYGYTFGSGTRLTVV.

The chain has TRBV19 and TRBJ2-7; 11 nucleotides match TRBD1. Losses at the gene ends were 3 bases for V and 2 bases for J; bases not matched to a gene: 3. Germline V gene data show CDR1 as LNHDA and CDR2 as SQIVND (reference sequence). There are 15 residues in the CDR3. In DNA form, the CDR3 reads TGTGCCAGTAGTATCGGACAGGGGGCAACCTACGAGCAGTACGTC. Its translation is CASSIGQGATYEQYV.

This clonotype was observed a handful of times. V gene TRBV7-2 combines with J gene TRBJ2-7; D ambiguous. V dropped 2 bases and J dropped 0 bases, with 17 bases sitting between them. This CDR3 comprises 17 residues. From germline, CDR1 is SGHTA and CDR2 FQGNSA. CDR3 in DNA: TGTGCCAGCAGCTTATTCGCCCCCGCGGTTAGCTCCTACGAGCAGTACGTC. This encodes CASSLFAPAVSSYEQYV.

This sequence joins TRBV12-3 or TRBV12-4 and TRBJ2-2, with 8 bases matching TRBD1. The trim removed 7 bases at V and 8 bases at J, leaving 12 bases unmatched. The CDR3 has 15 residues. DNA for the CDR3: TGTGCCAGCAATTCCCCCCTCAGGGGGCCTGGGGAGCTGTTTTTT. This translates into CASNSPLRGPGELFF.

The chain couples TRBV7-2 to TRBJ2-7, with 9 bases identical to TRBD2. CDR1 SGHTA and CDR2 FQGNSA come from the germline V gene. The V gene end was trimmed by 8 bases and the J gene end by 0 bases; junction bases not matched to a gene: 8. This CDR3 is 15 amino acids long. The CDR3 DNA reads as TGTGCCAGCGCGGGGGGGCGGGGGACCTCCTACGAGCAGTACTTC. The encoded protein is CASAGGRGTSYEQYF.

This clonotype was picked up many times. J is TRBJ2-7 and V is TRBV2, with 8 bases aligning to TRBD2. The trim removed 6 bases at V and 6 bases at J, leaving 13 bases unmatched. The CDR3 length is 15 residues. Germline V gene lookup returns CDR1 SNHLY and CDR2 FYNNEI. As DNA, the CDR3 is TGTGCCAGCAGGGAGACGGGACTAGGGGTTGGCGAGCAGTACTTC. As protein: CASRETGLGVGEQYF.

For this clonotype: The junction and the germline gene differ at one end; a read error may be behind it. The chain combines TRBV29-1 with TRBJ1-3; 12 positions agree with TRBD1. CDR3 length equals 14 residues. Germline lookup yields CDR1 SQVTM and CDR2 ANQGSEA. The chain's CDR3 is CSVWDRGPGSTIYF. The CDR3, as DNA: TGCAGCGTTTGGGACAGGGGGCCCGGAAGCACCATATATTTT.

This sequence joins TRBV12-3 or TRBV12-4 and TRBJ2-3, with TRBD2 as a possible D gene (6 bases). V was shortened by 0 bases and J by 6 bases, with 13 bases between the two germline ends. The CDR3 sequence is 15 residues long. Here the CDR3 reads CASSLARLGADTQYF. Here the CDR3 DNA reads TGTGCCAGCAGTTTAGCGCGACTAGGAGCGGATACGCAGTATTTT.

V usage is TRBV19 and J usage is TRBJ2-3; a possible D gene is TRBD2 (6 bases). Per germline, CDR1 LNHDA and CDR2 SQIVND (reference sequence). The CDR3 extends over 13 amino acids. V was cut by 4 bases and J by 4 bases, with 9 bases left in between. CDR3 sequence: CASSRASADTQYF. CDR3 DNA sequence: TGTGCCAGTAGTAGGGCTAGCGCAGATACGCAGTATTTT.

This clonotype was found many times. The rearrangement uses TRBV20-1 and TRBJ2-1; 10 positions agree with TRBD2. CDR3 length: 19 residues. Trimming took 0 bases from V and 1 from J; bases not matched to a gene: 12. Germline CDR1 reads DFQATT; CDR2 reads SNEGSKA (reference sequence). The CDR3 DNA is TGCAGTGCTAGAGATTCGGCCAGCGGGAGGGCCTGGTCCTACAATGAGCAGTTCTTC. Encoded protein: CSARDSASGRAWSYNEQFF.

The rearrangement uses TRBV7-9 and TRBJ2-5, with TRBD1 matching 8 bases. In germline, CDR1 is SEHNR, CDR2 FQNEAQ (reference sequence). V gave up 4 bases and J gave up 1 base; unmatched junction bases: 2. The CDR3 length is 14 residues. CDR3 residues: CASSYRGAQETQYF. The CDR3 DNA reads TGTGCCAGCAGCTACAGGGGGGCCCAAGAGACCCAGTACTTC.

The rearrangement uses TRBV4-3 and TRBJ2-7, with 7 bases that match TRBD2. Germline values: CDR1 LGHNA, CDR2 YSLEER. This CDR3 comprises 13 residues. V was pared by 5 bases and J by 3 bases, with 4 bases of the junction left unmatched. Written as DNA, the CDR3 is TGCGCCAGCAGCTCAGGACTAGGCTACGAGCAGTACGTC. Translating gives CASSSGLGYEQYV.

The gene calls are TRBV4-1 and TRBJ1-1, with 9 bases matching TRBD1. The CDR3 covers 22 residues. The V segment lost 2 bases and the J segment 0 bases; nucleotides outside the gene matches: 22. Germline values: CDR1 MGHRA, CDR2 YSYEKL. CDR3: CASSQQRWDREPQKIMNTEAFF. CDR3 in DNA: TGCGCCAGCAGCCAACAACGGTGGGACAGGGAACCCCAAAAAATTATGAACACTGAAGCTTTCTTT.

This clonotype occurred a few times. The chain couples TRBV11-2 to TRBJ2-2; 11 bases fit TRBD2. CDR1 is SGHAT, CDR2 FQNNGV, per germline. This CDR3 is 18 amino acids long. The trim removed 3 bases at V and 0 bases at J, leaving 6 bases unmatched. The DNA of the CDR3 is TGTGCCAGCAGCTTTGTACTAGCGGGAGACGCGAACACCGGGGAGCTGTTTTTT. Amino acids: CASSFVLAGDANTGELFF.

This clonotype came up a few times. The chain couples TRBV7-8 to TRBJ2-7, with D possibly TRBD2 on 11 matching bases. Germline CDR1 is SGHVS and CDR2 is FQNEAQ. The CDR3 extends over 20 amino acids. V was clipped by 2 bases and J by 0 bases, with 26 bases between them. The CDR3 is CASSLWDRGLAANPSYEQYV. For the CDR3, the DNA is TGTGCCAGCAGCTTATGGGACAGGGGACTAGCGGCTAATCCCTCCTACGAGCAGTACGTC.

Ten or more counts support this clonotype. The chain carries TRBV25-1 and TRBJ2-1; 15 bases are shared with TRBD2. Germline assignment: CDR1 MGHDK and CDR2 SYGVNS. The CDR3 runs to 15 residues. With 5 bases clipped from V and 8 bases from J, the junction kept 4 bases outside the gene matches. CDR3 in DNA: TGTGCCAGCAGTCAAAGGACTAGCGGGAGGGATGAGCAGTTCTTC. Its protein is CASSQRTSGRDEQFF.

The chain employs TRBV24-1 and TRBJ2-2; 9 bases agree with TRBD1. V gave up 3 bases and J gave up 9 bases; unmatched junction bases: 7. The CDR3 runs to 15 residues. Germline lookup yields CDR1 KGHDR and CDR2 SFDVKD. DNA for the CDR3: TGTGCCACCAGTGATATCGGGACAGGGCACCGGGAGCTGTTTTTT. Protein sequence: CATSDIGTGHRELFF.

This clonotype has a count of ten or more. This chain uses TRBV20-1 with TRBJ2-5; D is ambiguous. Trimming left V 5 bases short and J 1 base short, with 17 bases between. CDR1 DFQATT and CDR2 SNEGSKA come from the germline V gene (reference sequence). The CDR3 spans 15 residues. The CDR3 loop is CSASTLQVFQETQYF. CDR3 coding DNA: TGCAGTGCTTCGACCCTGCAGGTTTTCCAAGAGACCCAGTACTTC.

The chain links TRBV27 to TRBJ1-6, with D possibly matching TRBD1 (5 bases). The germline V gene encodes CDR1 MNHEY and CDR2 SMNVEV (reference sequence). There are 14 residues in the CDR3. With 3 bases removed from V and 5 bases from J, the gap between germline ends came to 8 bases. CDR3 DNA: TGTGCCAGCAGTTTCCCCAGGGATAATTCACCCCTCCACTTT. This codes for CASSFPRDNSPLHF.